Listed below are T cell receptor beta chains from one sample, sequenced in a study of PD-1 blockade in classical Hodgkin lymphoma. The table came from immunoSEQ multiplex PCR; TCRdb's copy has only in-frame clones and leaves some out. The data contain roughly 86,000 clones, approximately 86% of them singletons. The input for sequencing was peripheral blood mononuclear cells (PBMCs), taken before the fourth cycle of nivolumab. Receptors originate from a human donor with classical Hodgkin lymphoma. Each CDR3 is given with its conserved first and last residue. The order of the fields is clone size, D gene, V gene, J gene, CDR3 DNA, CDR3 protein. The D gene is left open where the match is weak. Expanded clones are given a class, and other clones once, few, many or no size at all.

>.|.|TRBV30|TRBJ1-2
TGTGCCTACAGTCCAGGCGGCTATGGCTACACCTTC
CAYSPGGYGYTF
>.|.|TRBV6-1|TRBJ2-6
TGTGCCAGCAGTGCTACAGACAGGTCCCAGAGGGCCAACGTCCTGACTTTC
CASSATDRSQRANVLTF
>once|.|TRBV11-2|TRBJ2-7
TGTGCCAGCAGCTTAGCGGACGAGCAGTACTTC
CASSLADEQYF
>.|.|TRBV14|TRBJ2-7
TGTGCCAGCAGCCAAGGGGCATGGGGGTACGAGCAGTACTTC
CASSQGAWGYEQYF
>.|.|TRBV29-1|TRBJ1-1
TGCAGCGTTGGGAGGCCGAACTTAGGGAGTACTGAAGCTTTCTTT
CSVGRPNLGSTEAFF
>.|TRBD1|TRBV5-1|TRBJ1-2
TGCGCCAGCAGCTCGCTCTCCCAGACAGGGTTCTATGGCTACACCTTC
CASSSLSQTGFYGYTF
>.|.|TRBV5-6|TRBJ2-7
TGTGCCAGCAGCGGCCCGGGGATTCAGGGCGAGCAGTACTTC
CASSGPGIQGEQYF
>few|.|TRBV19|TRBJ2-5
TGTGCCAGTAGTCCCCGACCGGTAGAGACCCAGTACTTC
CASSPRPVETQYF
>.|TRBD2|TRBV9|TRBJ2-1
TGTGCCAGCAGCTTTAGCGGGGCAACTTACAATGAGCAGTTCTTC
CASSFSGATYNEQFF
>.|TRBD2|TRBV2|TRBJ2-3
TGTGCCAGCAGGCCGGGACTAGCGGGAGGGGGGGATACGCAGTATTTT
CASRPGLAGGGDTQYF
>.|.|TRBV28|TRBJ2-7
TGTGCCAGCAGTAGGTCAGGACTCAGGAGCTCCTACGAGCAGTACTTC
CASSRSGLRSSYEQYF
>once|.|TRBV14|TRBJ2-1
TGTGCCAGCAGCCCCTGGGCAAGTAAAACCCCGGGGGCCTATGAGCAGTTCTTC
CASSPWASKTPGAYEQFF
>few|.|TRBV5-1|TRBJ1-2
TGCGCCAGCAGCCGCGGACAGCACGACTATGGCTACACCTTC
CASSRGQHDYGYTF
>.|TRBD2|TRBV18|TRBJ2-1
TGTGCCAGCTCACCACCCGCGTGGCGGGAGGGCCGGGGGAGGCATGGTGAGCAGTTCTTC
CASSPPAWREGRGRHGEQFF
>.|TRBD1|TRBV15|TRBJ1-2
TGTGCCACCAGCAGGGGACAGAATAACGATGGCTACACCTTC
CATSRGQNNDGYTF
>.|TRBD2|TRBV4-2|TRBJ2-1
TGTGCCAGCAGCCAAGCCCTAGCGGGAGGGCCGGGTGAGCAGTTCTTC
CASSQALAGGPGEQFF
>.|TRBD1|TRBV15|TRBJ1-4
TGTGCCACCAGCACAGAGGGACAGTTGAAAAAACTGTTTTTT
CATSTEGQLKKLFF
>.|TRBD2|TRBV5-1|TRBJ2-7
TGCGCCAGCAGCTTGGATAGCGGGACGCTGGGGCAGTACTTC
CASSLDSGTLGQYF
>few|TRBD1|TRBV6-6|TRBJ1-2
TGTGCCAGCAGCTCGGACAGGAACTATGGCTACACCTTC
CASSSDRNYGYTF
>.|.|TRBV30|TRBJ1-1
TGTGCCTGGAACCCTCTGGCCTGGAACACTGAAGCTTTCTTT
CAWNPLAWNTEAFF
>.|TRBD1|TRBV6-5|TRBJ1-2
TGTGCCAGCAGCCGTGGACAGGTCAACTATGGCTACACCTTC
CASSRGQVNYGYTF
>.|.|TRBV23-1|TRBJ1-3
TGCGCCAGCAGTCAATCGATACAGCCGGGAAACACCATATATTTT
CASSQSIQPGNTIYF
>once|.|TRBV18|TRBJ1-5
TGTGCCAGCTCACCGACAGGTGCCAATCAGCCCCAGCATTTT
CASSPTGANQPQHF
>.|.|TRBV18|TRBJ1-3
TGTGCCAGCTCACCAGCGCGGGTCTCTGGAAACACCATATATTTT
CASSPARVSGNTIYF
>once|TRBD1|TRBV30|TRBJ2-2
TGTGCCTGCGGGACAGGGTACCCCGGGGAGCTGTTTTTT
CACGTGYPGELFF
>.|TRBD1|TRBV11-1|TRBJ2-1
TGTGCCAGCAGCCCAGACAGGGGGCTTTACAATGAGCAGTTCTTC
CASSPDRGLYNEQFF
>.|TRBD1|TRBV10-2|TRBJ1-5
TGCGCCAGCAGTGGGACAGGGGTAAGCAATCAGCCCCAGCATTTT
CASSGTGVSNQPQHF
>.|.|TRBV19|TRBJ2-1
TGTGCCAGTAGTATTCTTTCGGCTGGGGGCTACAATGAGCAGTTCTTC
CASSILSAGGYNEQFF
>.|TRBD1|TRBV7-9|TRBJ1-5
TGTGCCAGCAGCGGCGACAGGGACAATCAGCCCCAGCATTTT
CASSGDRDNQPQHF